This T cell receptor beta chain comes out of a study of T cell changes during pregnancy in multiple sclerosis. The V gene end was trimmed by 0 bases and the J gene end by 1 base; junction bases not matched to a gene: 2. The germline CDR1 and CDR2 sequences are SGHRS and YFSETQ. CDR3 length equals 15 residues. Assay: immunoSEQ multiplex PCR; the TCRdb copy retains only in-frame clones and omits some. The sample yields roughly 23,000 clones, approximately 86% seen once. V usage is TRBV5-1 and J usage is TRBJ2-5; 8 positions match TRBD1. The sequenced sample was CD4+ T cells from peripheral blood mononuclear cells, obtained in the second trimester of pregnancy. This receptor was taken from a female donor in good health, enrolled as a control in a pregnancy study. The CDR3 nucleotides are TGCGCCAGCAGCTTGGGGACAGGGCCCCAAGAGACCCAGTACTTC. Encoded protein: CASSLGTGPQETQYF.